The rows below give T cell receptor beta chains drawn from one sample of a study of Ad26.COV2.S vaccination and SARS-CoV-2 variants. Assay: immunoSEQ multiplex PCR; the TCRdb copy retains only in-frame clones and omits some. The sample has 400,000 to 450,000 clones, 80% to 95% seen once. Material: peripheral blood, obtained in a trial of Ad26.COV2.S vaccine versus placebo. The receptors originated from a person between 18 and 65 years old who received the Ad26.COV2.S COVID-19 vaccine or a placebo. The CDR3 runs from the conserved cysteine through the conserved F or W. Where a row states a size, it is once, few, many or the class of an expanded clone; other rows omit it.

>TRBJ1-5|TRBV14|once
CASSQQGNQPQHF
>TRBJ2-7|TRBV27|.
CASSLFAWDRDYEQYF
>TRBJ2-3|TRBV4-1|.
CASSQAEASADTQYF
>TRBJ2-7|TRBV7-2|.
CASSFYLAESYEQYF
>TRBJ1-1|TRBV27|.
CASQTGGAEAFF
>TRBJ1-2|TRBV30|.
CAWIQTVGYTF
>TRBJ2-7|TRBV11-2|once
CASSFGTGSEQYF
>TRBJ2-1|TRBV27|.
CASSLSWQGGLYNEQFF
>TRBJ1-5|TRBV6-6|few
CASSSTGRNQPQHF
>TRBJ2-7|TRBV7-2|.
CASSRRTSGRQEQYF
>TRBJ2-5|TRBV5-1|.
CASSLDFQGSGETQYF
>TRBJ2-2|TRBV5-1|.
CASSLAPDRANTGELFF
>TRBJ2-3|TRBV19|.
CASSLTHSTDTQYF
>TRBJ2-7|TRBV6-2/TRBV6-3|once
CASSRRGQLAYEQYF
>TRBJ2-5|TRBV7-2|once
CASSLGSSRETQYF
>TRBJ2-6|TRBV9|.
CASSVVSWGLAGERAGANVLTF
>TRBJ2-1|TRBV7-9|.
CASSPPGLEGRGNEQFF
>TRBJ2-5|TRBV5-1|.
CASSLLASGIQETQYF
>TRBJ2-6|TRBV18|.
CASSPPGVGANVLTF
>TRBJ1-1|TRBV2|.
CARRRSGEAFF
>TRBJ1-1|TRBV24-1|.
CATSDLARGVSNTEAFF
>TRBJ2-7|TRBV2|.
CASTLTWDSLKNEQYF
>TRBJ1-5|TRBV30|.
CAWTNKGPNQPQHF
>TRBJ2-2|TRBV7-6|.
CASSLPLGSYDTGELFF